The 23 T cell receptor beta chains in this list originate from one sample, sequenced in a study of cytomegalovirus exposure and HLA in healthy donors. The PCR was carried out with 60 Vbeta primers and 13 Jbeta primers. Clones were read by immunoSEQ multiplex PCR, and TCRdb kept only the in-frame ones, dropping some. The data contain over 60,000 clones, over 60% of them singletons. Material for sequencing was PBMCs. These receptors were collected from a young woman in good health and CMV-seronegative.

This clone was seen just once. The CDR3 is CASSWVAGVSYNEQFF. In nucleotides, the CDR3 is TGTGCCAGCAGCTGGGTAGCGGGAGTCTCCTACAATGAGCAGTTCTTC. The chain couples TRBV7-2 to TRBJ2-1, with 9 bases aligning to TRBD2. The length of the CDR3 is 16 residues. Germline CDR1 reads SGHTA; CDR2 reads FQGNSA. J was trimmed by 0 bases and V by 4 bases; bases with no gene match: 4.

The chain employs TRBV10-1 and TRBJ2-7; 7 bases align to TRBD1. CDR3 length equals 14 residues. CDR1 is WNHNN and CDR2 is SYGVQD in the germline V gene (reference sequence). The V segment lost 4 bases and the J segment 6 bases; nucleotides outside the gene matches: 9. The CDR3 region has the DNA TGCGCCAGCAGTGCGGGACAGCGCAAGGGCGAGCAGTACGTC. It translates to CASSAGQRKGEQYV.

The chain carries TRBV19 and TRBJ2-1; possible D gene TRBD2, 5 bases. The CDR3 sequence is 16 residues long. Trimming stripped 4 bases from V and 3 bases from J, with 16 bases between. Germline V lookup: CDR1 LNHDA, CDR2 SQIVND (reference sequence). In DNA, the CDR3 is TGTGCCAGTAGTAGAGGCGGGCAGATAATCTACAATGAGCAGTTCTTC. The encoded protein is CASSRGGQIIYNEQFF.

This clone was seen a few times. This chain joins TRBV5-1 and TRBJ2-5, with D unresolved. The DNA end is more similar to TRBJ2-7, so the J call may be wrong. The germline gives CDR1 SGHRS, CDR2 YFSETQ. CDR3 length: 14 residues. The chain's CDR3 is CASSLGNAAYEQYF. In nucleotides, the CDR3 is TGCGCCAGCAGCTTGGGAAACGCTGCCTACGAGCAGTACTTC.

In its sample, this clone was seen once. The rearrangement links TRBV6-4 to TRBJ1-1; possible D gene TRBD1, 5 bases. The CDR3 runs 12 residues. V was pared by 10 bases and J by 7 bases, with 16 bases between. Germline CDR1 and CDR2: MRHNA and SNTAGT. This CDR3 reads CAIPGREDEAFF. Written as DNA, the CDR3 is TGTGCCATTCCGGGCAGGGAGGATGAAGCTTTCTTT.

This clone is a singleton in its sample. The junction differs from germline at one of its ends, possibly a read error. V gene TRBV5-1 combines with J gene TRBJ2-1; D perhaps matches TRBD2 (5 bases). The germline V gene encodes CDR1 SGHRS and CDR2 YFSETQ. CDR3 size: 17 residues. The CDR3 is CASSSSWTSPGVNGQFF. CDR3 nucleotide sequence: TGCGCCAGCAGCTCAAGCTGGACTTCCCCTGGCGTCAATGGGCAGTTCTTC.

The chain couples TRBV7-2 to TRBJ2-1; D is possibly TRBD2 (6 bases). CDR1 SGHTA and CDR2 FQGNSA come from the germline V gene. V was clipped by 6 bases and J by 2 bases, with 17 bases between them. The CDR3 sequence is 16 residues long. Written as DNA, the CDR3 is TGTGCCAGCAGGGTTTTCGGAGGGATCCCCTACAATGAGCAGTTCTTC. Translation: CASRVFGGIPYNEQFF.

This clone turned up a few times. The CDR3 region has the DNA TGTGCCAGCCGGGTGGGGCTTCGCACAGATACGCAGTATTTT. Protein sequence: CASRVGLRTDTQYF. The chain carries TRBV6-5 and TRBJ2-3; TRBD1 might be the D (5 bases). CDR3 length: 14 residues. Germline-derived CDR1 and CDR2 are MNHEY and SVGAGI. Trimming removed 8 bases at V and 1 base at J, with 13 bases between.

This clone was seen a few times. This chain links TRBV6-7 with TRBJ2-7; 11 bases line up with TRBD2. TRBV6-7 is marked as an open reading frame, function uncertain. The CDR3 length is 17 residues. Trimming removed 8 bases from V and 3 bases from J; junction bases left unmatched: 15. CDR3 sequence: CASAVKMGLADNYEQYV. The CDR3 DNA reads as TGTGCCAGCGCGGTTAAGATGGGACTAGCGGACAACTACGAGCAGTACGTC.

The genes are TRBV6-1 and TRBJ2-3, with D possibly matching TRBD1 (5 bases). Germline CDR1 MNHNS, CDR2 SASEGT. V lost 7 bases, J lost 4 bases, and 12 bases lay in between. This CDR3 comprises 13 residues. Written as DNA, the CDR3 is TGTGCCAGCACCAGACAGATCGCAGATACGCAGTATTTT. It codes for CASTRQIADTQYF.

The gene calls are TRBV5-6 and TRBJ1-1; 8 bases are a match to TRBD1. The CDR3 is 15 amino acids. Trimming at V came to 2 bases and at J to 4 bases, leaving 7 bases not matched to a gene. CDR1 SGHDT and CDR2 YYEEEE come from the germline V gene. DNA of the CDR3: TGTGCCAGCAGCTTCTTGGACAGGGAAGCCACTGAAGCTTTCTTT. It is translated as CASSFLDREATEAFF.

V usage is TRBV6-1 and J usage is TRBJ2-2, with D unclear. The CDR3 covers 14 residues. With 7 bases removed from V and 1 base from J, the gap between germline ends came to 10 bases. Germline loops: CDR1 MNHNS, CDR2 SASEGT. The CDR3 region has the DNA TGTGCCAGCAAGGAACAGATGAACACCGGGGAGCTGTTTTTT. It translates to CASKEQMNTGELFF.

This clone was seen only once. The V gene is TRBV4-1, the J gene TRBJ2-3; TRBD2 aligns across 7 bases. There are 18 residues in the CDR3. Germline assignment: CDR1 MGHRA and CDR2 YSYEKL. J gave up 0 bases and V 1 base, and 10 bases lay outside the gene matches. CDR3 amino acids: CASSQGGGGFFSTDTQYF. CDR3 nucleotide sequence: TGCGCCAGCAGCCAAGGCGGGGGAGGATTCTTCAGCACAGATACGCAGTATTTT.

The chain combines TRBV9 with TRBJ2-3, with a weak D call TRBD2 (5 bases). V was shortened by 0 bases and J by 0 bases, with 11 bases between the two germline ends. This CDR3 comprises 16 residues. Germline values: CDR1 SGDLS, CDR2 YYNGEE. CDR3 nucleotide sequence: TGTGCCAGCAGCGTAGAGGGAGCACCCAGCACAGATACGCAGTATTTT. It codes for CASSVEGAPSTDTQYF.

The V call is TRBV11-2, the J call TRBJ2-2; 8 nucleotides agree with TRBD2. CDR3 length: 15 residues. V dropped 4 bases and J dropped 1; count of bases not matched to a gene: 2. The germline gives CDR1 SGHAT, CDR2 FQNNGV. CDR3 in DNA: TGTGCCAGCAGCTCCCTAGCGGGGAACACCGGGGAGCTGTTTTTT. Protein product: CASSSLAGNTGELFF.

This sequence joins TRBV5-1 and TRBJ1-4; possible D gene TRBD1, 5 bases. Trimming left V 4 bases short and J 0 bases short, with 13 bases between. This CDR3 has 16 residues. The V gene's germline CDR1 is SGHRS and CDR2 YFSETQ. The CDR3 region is CASSPSGPTTNEKLFF. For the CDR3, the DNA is TGCGCCAGCAGCCCCTCAGGGCCTACAACTAATGAAAAACTGTTTTTT.

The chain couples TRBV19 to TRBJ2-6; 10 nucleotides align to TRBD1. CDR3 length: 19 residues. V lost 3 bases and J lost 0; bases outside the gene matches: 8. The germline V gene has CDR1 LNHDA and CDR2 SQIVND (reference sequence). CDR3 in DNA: TGTGCCAGTAGTATTTCGGGACAGGGGTTCCGCTCTGGGGCCAACGTCCTGACTTTC. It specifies CASSISGQGFRSGANVLTF.

The CDR3, as DNA: TGCGCCAGCAGCCAAGTGTCTCGGGGGGATGAGCAGTTCTTC. Its protein is CASSQVSRGDEQFF. The chain links TRBV4-3 to TRBJ2-1, with 7 bases lining up with TRBD2. This CDR3 region has 14 residues. Germline V lookup: CDR1 LGHNA, CDR2 YSLEER. Trimming removed 1 base from V and 8 bases from J; junction bases left unmatched: 5.

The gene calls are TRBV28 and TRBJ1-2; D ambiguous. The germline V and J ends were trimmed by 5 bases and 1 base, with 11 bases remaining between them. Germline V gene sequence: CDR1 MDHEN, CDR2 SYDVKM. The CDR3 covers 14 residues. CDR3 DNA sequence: TGTGCCAGCAGTCCAGACACGCGTAACTATGGCTACACCTTC. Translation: CASSPDTRNYGYTF.

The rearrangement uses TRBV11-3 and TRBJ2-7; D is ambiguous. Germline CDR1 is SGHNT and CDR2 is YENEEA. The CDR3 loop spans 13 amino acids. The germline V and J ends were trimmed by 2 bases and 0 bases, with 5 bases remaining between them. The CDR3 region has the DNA TGTGCCAGCAGCTTAAGCTACTCCTACGAGCAGTACTTC. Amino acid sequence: CASSLSYSYEQYF.

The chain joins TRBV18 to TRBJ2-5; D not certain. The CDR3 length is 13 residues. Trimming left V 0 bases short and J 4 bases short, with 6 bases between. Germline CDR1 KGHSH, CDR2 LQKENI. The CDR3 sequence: CASSPPPIETQYF. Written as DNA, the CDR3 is TGTGCCAGCTCACCACCGCCTATAGAGACCCAGTACTTC.

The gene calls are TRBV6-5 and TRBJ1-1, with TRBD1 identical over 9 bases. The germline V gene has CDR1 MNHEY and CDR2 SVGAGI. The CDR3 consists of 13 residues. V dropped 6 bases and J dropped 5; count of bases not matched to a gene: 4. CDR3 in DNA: TGTGCCAGCAGGGGACAGGGAGGGACTGAAGCTTTCTTT. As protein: CASRGQGGTEAFF.

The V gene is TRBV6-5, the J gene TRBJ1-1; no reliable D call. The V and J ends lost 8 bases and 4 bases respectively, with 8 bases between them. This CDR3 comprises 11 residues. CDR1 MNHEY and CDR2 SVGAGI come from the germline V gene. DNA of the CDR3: TGTGCCAGCGGCCTTCGCACTGAAGCTTTCTTT. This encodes CASGLRTEAFF.